The clone carrying this T cell receptor beta chain was counted only a few times. Its specificity is unknown. From germline, CDR1 is SSHAT and CDR2 FNYEAQ (reference sequence). The CDR3 sequence is 19 residues long. The trim removed 5 bases at V and 12 bases at J, leaving 25 bases unmatched. These data come from a study of cytomegalovirus exposure and HLA in healthy donors. These donors were members of the roughly 130-subject validation cohort, a group separate from the roughly 670-subject first cohort. Using immunoSEQ multiplex PCR, the repertoire was profiled, and TCRdb retains in-frame clones only, with some absent. The sample has hundreds of thousands of clones, approximately 90% seen once; the top ten hold about 2.8%. Whole-study findings and limits: 150 to 200 TCR beta chains were listed as cytomegalovirus-associated.

The sequence came from a man aged 18 to 29 in good health and CMV-seronegative. The sample was PBMCs. The chain links TRBV7-7 to TRBJ1-3; TRBD1 matches at 10 bases. In nucleotides, the CDR3 is TGTGCCAGCAGCATCCTCCCGGGATGGGGACAGGGGATTAGGGACAACATATATTTT. Encoded protein: CASSILPGWGQGIRDNIYF. Together with reference TRBV7-7 and TRBJ1-3, the CDR3 gives the full variable domain: GAGVSQSPRYKVTKRGQDVTLRCDPISSHATLYWYQQALGQGPEFLTYFNYEAQPDKSGLPSDRFSAERPEGSISTLTIQRTEQRDSAMYRCASSILPGWGQGIRDNIYFGEGSWLTVV.